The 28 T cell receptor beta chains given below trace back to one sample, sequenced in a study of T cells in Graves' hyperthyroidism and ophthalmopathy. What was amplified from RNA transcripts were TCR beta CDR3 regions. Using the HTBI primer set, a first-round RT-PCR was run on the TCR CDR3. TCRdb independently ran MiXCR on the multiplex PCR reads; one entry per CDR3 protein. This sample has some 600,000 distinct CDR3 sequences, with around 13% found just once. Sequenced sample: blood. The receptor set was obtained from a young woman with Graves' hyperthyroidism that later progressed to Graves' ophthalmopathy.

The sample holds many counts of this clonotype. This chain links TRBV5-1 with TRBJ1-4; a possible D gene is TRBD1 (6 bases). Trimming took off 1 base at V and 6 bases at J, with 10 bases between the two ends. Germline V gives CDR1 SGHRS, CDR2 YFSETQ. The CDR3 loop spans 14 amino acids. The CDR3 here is CASSLLSGDEKLFF. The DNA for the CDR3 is TGCGCCAGCAGCTTGCTATCAGGGGATGAAAAACTGTTTTTT. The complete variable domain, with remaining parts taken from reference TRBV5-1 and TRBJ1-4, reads KAGVTQTPRYLIKTRGQQVTLSCSPISGHRSVSWYQQTPGQGLQFLFEYFSETQRNKGNFPGRFSGRQFSNSRSEMNVSTLELGDSALYLCASSLLSGDEKLFFGSGTQLSVL.

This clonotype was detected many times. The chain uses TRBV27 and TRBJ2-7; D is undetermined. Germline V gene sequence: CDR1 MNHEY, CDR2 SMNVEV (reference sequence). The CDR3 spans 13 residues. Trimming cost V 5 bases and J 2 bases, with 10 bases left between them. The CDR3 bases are TGTGCCAGCAGTCCTCACTTAACCTACGAGCAGTACTTC. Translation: CASSPHLTYEQYF.

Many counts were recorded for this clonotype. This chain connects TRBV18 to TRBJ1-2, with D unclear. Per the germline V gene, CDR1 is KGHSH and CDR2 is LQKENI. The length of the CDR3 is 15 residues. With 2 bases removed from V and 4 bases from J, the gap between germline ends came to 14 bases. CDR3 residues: CASSPAETFSYGYTF. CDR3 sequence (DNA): TGTGCCAGCTCACCAGCTGAAACCTTTAGCTATGGCTACACCTTC.

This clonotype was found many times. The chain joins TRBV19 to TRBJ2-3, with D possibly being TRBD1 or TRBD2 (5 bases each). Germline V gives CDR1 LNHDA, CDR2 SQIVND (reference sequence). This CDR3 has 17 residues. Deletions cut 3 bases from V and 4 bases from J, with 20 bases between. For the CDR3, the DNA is TGTGCCAGTAGTATGGGACCGGCTCAACATCCCCCAGATACGCAGTATTTT. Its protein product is CASSMGPAQHPPDTQYF.

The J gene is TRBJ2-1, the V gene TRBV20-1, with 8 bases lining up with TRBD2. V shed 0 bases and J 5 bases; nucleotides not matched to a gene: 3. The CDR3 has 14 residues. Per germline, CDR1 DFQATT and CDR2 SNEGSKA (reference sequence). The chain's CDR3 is CSARDLAGNNEQFF. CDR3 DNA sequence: TGCAGTGCTAGAGATTTAGCGGGAAACAATGAGCAGTTCTTC.

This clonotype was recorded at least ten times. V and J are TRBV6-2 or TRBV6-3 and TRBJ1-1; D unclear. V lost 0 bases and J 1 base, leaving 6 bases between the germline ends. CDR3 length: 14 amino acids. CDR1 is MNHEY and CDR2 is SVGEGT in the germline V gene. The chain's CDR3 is CASSYSTGNTEAFF. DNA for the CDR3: TGTGCCAGCAGTTACTCGACTGGGAACACTGAAGCTTTCTTT.

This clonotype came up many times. The CDR3 reads CSAGRTDTQYF. In DNA, the CDR3 is TGCAGTGCTGGACGAACAGATACGCAGTATTTT. The chain recombines TRBV20-1 with TRBJ2-3, with D uncertain. CDR1 is DFQATT, CDR2 SNEGSKA, per germline (reference sequence). The CDR3 has 11 residues. Deletions cut 5 bases from V and 3 bases from J, with 6 bases between.

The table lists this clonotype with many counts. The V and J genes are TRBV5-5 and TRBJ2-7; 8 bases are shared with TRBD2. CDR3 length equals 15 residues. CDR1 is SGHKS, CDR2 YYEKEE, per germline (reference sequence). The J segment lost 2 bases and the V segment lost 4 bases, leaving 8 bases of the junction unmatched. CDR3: CASSVKREQAYEQYF. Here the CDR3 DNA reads TGTGCCAGCAGCGTCAAGCGGGAGCAAGCCTACGAGCAGTACTTC.

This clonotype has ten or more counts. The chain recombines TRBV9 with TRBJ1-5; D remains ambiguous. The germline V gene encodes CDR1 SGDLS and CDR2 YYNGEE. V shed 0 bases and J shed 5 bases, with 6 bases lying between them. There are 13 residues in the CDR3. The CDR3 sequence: CASSVASYQPQHF. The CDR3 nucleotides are TGTGCCAGCAGCGTAGCCAGTTATCAGCCCCAGCATTTT.

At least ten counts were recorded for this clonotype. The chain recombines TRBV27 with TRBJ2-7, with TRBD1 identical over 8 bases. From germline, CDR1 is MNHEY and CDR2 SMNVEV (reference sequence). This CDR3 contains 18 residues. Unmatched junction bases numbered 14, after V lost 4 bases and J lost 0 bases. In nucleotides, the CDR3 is TGTGCCAGCAGTTACAAATCCGTCGGACAGGGTAGCTCCTACGAGCAGTACTTC. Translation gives CASSYKSVGQGSSYEQYF.

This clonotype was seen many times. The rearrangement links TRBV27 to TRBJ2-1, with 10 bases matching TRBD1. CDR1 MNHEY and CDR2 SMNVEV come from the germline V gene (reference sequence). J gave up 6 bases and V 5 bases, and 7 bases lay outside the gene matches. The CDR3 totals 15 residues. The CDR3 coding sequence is TGTGCCAGCAGTCCGGACAGGGGGGCCCCCAATGAGCAGTTCTTC. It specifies CASSPDRGAPNEQFF.

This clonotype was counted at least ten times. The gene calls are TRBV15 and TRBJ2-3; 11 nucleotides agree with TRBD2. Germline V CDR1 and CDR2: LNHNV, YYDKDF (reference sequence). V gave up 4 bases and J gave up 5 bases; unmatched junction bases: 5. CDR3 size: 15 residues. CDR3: CATSKYLAGGDTQYF. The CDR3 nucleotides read TGTGCCACCAGCAAATACCTAGCGGGGGGAGATACGCAGTATTTT.

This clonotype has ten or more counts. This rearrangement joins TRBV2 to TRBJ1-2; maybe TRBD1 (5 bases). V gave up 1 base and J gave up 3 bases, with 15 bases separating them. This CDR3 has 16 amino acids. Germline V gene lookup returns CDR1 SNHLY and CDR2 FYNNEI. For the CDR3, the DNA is TGTGCCAGCAGTGAAGTAGACAGTGCTAAATACTATGGCTACACCTTC. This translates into CASSEVDSAKYYGYTF. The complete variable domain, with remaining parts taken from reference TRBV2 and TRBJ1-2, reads EPEVTQTPSHQVTQMGQEVILRCVPISNHLYFYWYRQILGQKVEFLVSFYNNEISEKSEIFDDQFSVERPDGSNFTLKIRSTKLEDSAMYFCASSEVDSAKYYGYTFGSGTRLTVV.

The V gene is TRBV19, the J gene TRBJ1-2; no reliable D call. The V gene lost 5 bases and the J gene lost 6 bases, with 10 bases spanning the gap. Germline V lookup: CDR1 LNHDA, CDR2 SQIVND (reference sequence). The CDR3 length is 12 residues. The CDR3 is CASSRWNHGYTF. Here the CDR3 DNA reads TGTGCCAGTAGTCGCTGGAACCATGGCTACACCTTC.

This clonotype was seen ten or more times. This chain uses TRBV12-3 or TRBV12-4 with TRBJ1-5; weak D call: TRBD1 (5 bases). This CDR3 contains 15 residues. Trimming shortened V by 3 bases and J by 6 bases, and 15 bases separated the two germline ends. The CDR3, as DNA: TGTGCCAGCAGTTTGCGGTCGGCGGGGGGTCAGCCCCAGCATTTT. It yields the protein CASSLRSAGGQPQHF.

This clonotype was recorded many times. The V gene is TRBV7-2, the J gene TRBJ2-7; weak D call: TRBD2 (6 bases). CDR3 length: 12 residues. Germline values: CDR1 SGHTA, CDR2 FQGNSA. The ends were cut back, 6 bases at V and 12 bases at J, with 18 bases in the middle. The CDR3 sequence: CASSFHNSGVYF. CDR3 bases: TGTGCCAGCAGTTTCCACAATTCGGGGGTGTACTTC.

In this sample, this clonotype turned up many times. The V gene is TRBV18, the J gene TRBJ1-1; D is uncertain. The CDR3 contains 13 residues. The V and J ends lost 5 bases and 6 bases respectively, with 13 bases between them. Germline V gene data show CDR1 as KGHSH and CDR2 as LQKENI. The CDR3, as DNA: TGTGCCAGCTCAACCGGTCTGGTCCCTGAAGCTTTCTTT. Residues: CASSTGLVPEAFF.

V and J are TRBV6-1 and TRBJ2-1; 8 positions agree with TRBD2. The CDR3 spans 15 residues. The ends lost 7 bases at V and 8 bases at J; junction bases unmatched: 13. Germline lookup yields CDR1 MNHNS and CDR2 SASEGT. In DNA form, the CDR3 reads TGTGCCAGCACCACCGGGGGGGGGGCGAGGGATGAGCAGTTCTTC. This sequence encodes CASTTGGGARDEQFF.

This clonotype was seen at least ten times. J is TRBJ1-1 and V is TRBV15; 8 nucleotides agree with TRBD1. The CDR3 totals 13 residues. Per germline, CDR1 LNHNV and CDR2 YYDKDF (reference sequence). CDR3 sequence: CPTLQGAYTEAFF. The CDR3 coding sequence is TGTCCGACCCTCCAGGGGGCCTACACTGAAGCTTTCTTT.

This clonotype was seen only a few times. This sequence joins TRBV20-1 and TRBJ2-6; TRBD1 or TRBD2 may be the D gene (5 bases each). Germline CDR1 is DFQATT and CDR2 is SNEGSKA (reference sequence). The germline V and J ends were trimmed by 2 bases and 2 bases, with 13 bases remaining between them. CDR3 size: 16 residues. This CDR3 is CSARYSGSPGANVLTF. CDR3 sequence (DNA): TGCAGTGCTAGATATTCAGGGAGCCCTGGGGCCAACGTCCTGACTTTC.

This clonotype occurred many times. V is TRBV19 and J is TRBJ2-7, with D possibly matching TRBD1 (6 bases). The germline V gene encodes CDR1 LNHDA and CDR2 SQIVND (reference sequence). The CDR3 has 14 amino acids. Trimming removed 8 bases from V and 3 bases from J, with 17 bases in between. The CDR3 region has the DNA TGTGCCAGTGGTGTTCAGGGGCTGGACTACGAGCAGTACTTC. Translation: CASGVQGLDYEQYF.

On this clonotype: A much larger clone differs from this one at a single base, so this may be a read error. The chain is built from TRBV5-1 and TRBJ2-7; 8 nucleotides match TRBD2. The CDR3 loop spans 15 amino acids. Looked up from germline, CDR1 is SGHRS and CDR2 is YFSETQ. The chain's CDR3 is CASSQHPGGRDEQYF. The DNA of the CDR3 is TGTGCCAGCAGCCAACACCCGGGAGGGAGGGATGAGCAGTACTTC.

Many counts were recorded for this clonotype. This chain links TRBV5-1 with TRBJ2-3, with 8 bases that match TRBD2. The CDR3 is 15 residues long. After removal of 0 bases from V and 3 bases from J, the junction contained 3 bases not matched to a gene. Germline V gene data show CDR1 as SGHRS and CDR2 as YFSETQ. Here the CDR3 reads CASSLGAGDTDTQYF. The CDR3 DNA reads TGCGCCAGCAGCTTGGGAGCGGGAGATACAGATACGCAGTATTTT.

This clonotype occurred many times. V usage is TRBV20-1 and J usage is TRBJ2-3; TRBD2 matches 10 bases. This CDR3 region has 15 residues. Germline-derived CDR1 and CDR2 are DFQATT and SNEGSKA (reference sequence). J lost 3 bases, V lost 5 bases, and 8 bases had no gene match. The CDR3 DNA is TGCAGTGCTTTCCGAGCGGGAGGGCGGACAGATACGCAGTATTTT. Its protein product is CSAFRAGGRTDTQYF.

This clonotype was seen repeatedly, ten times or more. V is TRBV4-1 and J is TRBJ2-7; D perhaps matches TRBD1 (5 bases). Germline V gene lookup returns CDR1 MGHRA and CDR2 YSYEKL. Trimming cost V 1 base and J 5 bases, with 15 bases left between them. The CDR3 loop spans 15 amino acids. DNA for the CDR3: TGCGCCAGCAGCCAAGGGCCTCGAAGGGGTAACGAGCAGTACTTC. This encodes CASSQGPRRGNEQYF.

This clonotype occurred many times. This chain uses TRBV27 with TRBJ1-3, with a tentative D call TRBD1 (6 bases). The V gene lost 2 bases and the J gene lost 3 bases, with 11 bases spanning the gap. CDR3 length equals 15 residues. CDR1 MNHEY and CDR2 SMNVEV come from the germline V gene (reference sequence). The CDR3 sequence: CASSLAQGNGNTIYF. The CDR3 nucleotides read TGTGCCAGCAGTTTAGCTCAGGGGAATGGAAACACCATATATTTT.

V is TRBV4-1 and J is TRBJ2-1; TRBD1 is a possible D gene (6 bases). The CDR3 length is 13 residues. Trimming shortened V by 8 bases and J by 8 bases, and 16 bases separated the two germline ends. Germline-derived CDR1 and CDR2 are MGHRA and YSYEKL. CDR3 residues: CASGSQGTDEQFF. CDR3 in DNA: TGCGCCAGCGGATCACAGGGAACCGATGAGCAGTTCTTC.

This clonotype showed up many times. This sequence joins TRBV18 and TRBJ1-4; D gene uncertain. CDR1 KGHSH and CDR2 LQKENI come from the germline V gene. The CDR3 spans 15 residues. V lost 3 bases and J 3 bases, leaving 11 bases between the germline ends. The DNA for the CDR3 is TGTGCCAGCTCACCGCAGAGAAAATCTAATGAAAAACTGTTTTTT. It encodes CASSPQRKSNEKLFF.